A single sample is the source of the 3 T cell receptor beta chains below, sequenced in a study of cytomegalovirus exposure and HLA in healthy donors. Primers: 60 Vbeta forward and 13 Jbeta reverse. TCRdb's table, derived via immunoSEQ multiplex PCR, lists solely in-frame clones and lacks some. The repertoire consists of some 120,000 clones, with approximately 78% occurring once and the leading ten covering over 20%. The specimen sequenced was PBMCs. The receptors here all came from a young man in good health and CMV-seropositive.

The chain recombines TRBV5-6 with TRBJ1-1, with D possibly matching TRBD1 (5 bases). Germline CDR1 reads SGHDT; CDR2 reads YYEEEE. V was cut by 1 base and J by 6 bases, with 7 bases left in between. The CDR3 has 12 amino acids. For the CDR3, the DNA is TGTGCCAGCAGCTTGTGGGGGGCTGAAGCTTTCTTT. Translation: CASSLWGAEAFF.

The J gene is TRBJ2-7, the V gene TRBV4-1; 10 bases are shared with TRBD2. Looked up from germline, CDR1 is MGHRA and CDR2 is YSYEKL. The CDR3 runs 17 residues. The V and J ends lost 1 base and 5 bases, in that order; junction bases with no gene match: 11. The DNA for the CDR3 is TGCGCCAGCAGCCAAGGTAATAGCGGGAGGACCCACCACGAGCAGTACGTC. It specifies CASSQGNSGRTHHEQYV.

V usage is TRBV13 and J usage is TRBJ2-3; 12 bases align to TRBD2. The germline V gene encodes CDR1 PRHDT and CDR2 FYEKMQ (reference sequence). V lost 4 bases, J lost 4 bases, and 15 bases stayed unmatched. This CDR3 region has 19 residues. CDR3: CASSSRRLASGRGADTQYF. The CDR3 DNA is TGTGCCAGCAGCTCGCGCCGCCTCGCTAGCGGGAGGGGGGCAGATACGCAGTATTTT. The variable domain in full, completed from reference TRBV13 and TRBJ2-3, reads AAGVIQSPRHLIKEKRETATLKCYPIPRHDTVYWYQQGPGQDPQFLISFYEKMQSDKGSIPDRFSAQQFSDYHSELNMSSLELGDSALYFCASSSRRLASGRGADTQYFGPGTRLTVL.